This entry lists 30 T cell receptor beta chains sequenced from one sample in a study of control samples from healthy donors and cancer patients. Generated by immunoSEQ multiplex PCR, the TCRdb table keeps only in-frame clones and is missing some. The sample consists of 30,000 to 40,000 clones, around 83% of them appearing once. The sequenced material came from PBMCs. Source of these receptors: a woman in her fifties or sixties with lung cancer.

Only one count was recorded for this clone. The gene calls are TRBV7-9 and TRBJ1-1; D not resolved. The ends were cut back, 0 bases at V and 6 bases at J, with 8 bases in the middle. This CDR3 has 13 amino acids. CDR1 and CDR2 (germline): SEHNR, FQNEAQ (reference sequence). DNA for the CDR3: TGTGCCAGCAGCTTAGCTAGTAAGGCTGAAGCTTTCTTT. Translation gives CASSLASKAEAFF.

The chain couples TRBV18 to TRBJ2-5; D not resolved. V was trimmed by 0 bases and J by 5 bases, leaving 10 bases between them. Germline CDR1 is KGHSH and CDR2 is LQKENI. The CDR3 is 14 amino acids. The CDR3 spells CASSPPMLPETQYF. As DNA, the CDR3 is TGTGCCAGCTCACCACCGATGCTCCCGGAGACCCAGTACTTC.

The rearrangement joins TRBV18 to TRBJ2-5; no clear D. This CDR3 has 15 amino acids. Germline CDR1 and CDR2: KGHSH and LQKENI. The V and J ends lost 2 bases and 4 bases respectively, with 14 bases between them. The chain's CDR3 is CASSPSPGARETQYF. For the CDR3, the DNA is TGTGCCAGCTCACCATCGCCCGGTGCTCGAGAGACCCAGTACTTC.

The V and J genes are TRBV3-1 (or the pseudogene TRBV3-2) and TRBJ1-4; no clear D gene. Germline CDR1 reads LGHDT; CDR2 reads YNNKEL (reference sequence). V was cut by 6 bases and J by 10 bases, with 12 bases left in between. This CDR3 is built from 12 residues. In DNA, the CDR3 is TGTGCCAGCAGTGCTGGGGAGAGAAAACTGTTTTTT. It specifies CASSAGERKLFF.

The rearrangement uses TRBV10-3 and TRBJ2-7; 7 bases agree with TRBD1. After removal of 1 base from V and 5 bases from J, the junction contained 5 bases not matched to a gene. The germline gives CDR1 ENHRY, CDR2 SYGVKD. CDR3 size: 14 residues. The CDR3 region has the DNA TGTGCCATCAGTGAGTTCGAAGGGGGCAACGAGCAGTACTTC. Protein sequence: CAISEFEGGNEQYF.

V gene TRBV18 combines with J gene TRBJ1-4; D ambiguous. Per germline, CDR1 KGHSH and CDR2 LQKENI. V was clipped by 6 bases and J by 4 bases, with 15 bases between them. The CDR3 totals 15 residues. Here the CDR3 reads CASSAFPVVNEKLFF. CDR3 nucleotide sequence: TGTGCCAGCTCTGCTTTCCCGGTCGTTAATGAAAAACTGTTTTTT. The full variable domain, in which reference TRBV18 and TRBJ1-4 provide the parts outside the CDR3, is NAGVMQNPRHLVRRRGQEARLRCSPMKGHSHVYWYRQLPEEGLKFMVYLQKENIIDESGMPKERFSAEFPKEGPSILRIQQVVRGDSAAYFCASSAFPVVNEKLFFGSGTQLSVL.

The genes are TRBV7-3 and TRBJ2-1; D might be TRBD1 (6 bases). Germline V lookup: CDR1 SGHTA, CDR2 FQGTGA. The CDR3 is 14 residues long. V lost 5 bases to trimming and J lost 4 bases, with 12 bases between them. The CDR3 nucleotides read TGTGCCAGCAGCGGGGGCGGTCCATACAATGAGCAGTTCTTC. As protein: CASSGGGPYNEQFF. Drawing the rest from reference TRBV7-3 and TRBJ2-1, the complete variable domain is GAGVSQTPSNKVTEKGKYVELRCDPISGHTALYWYRQSLGQGPEFLIYFQGTGAADDSGLPNDRFFAVRPEGSVSTLKIQRTERGDSAVYLCASSGGGPYNEQFFGPGTRLTVL.

The chain combines TRBV7-6 with TRBJ2-1, with D perhaps matching TRBD1 (5 bases). Trimming shortened V by 5 bases and J by 3 bases, and 14 bases separated the two germline ends. The germline gives CDR1 SGHVS, CDR2 FNYEAQ. The CDR3 extends over 15 amino acids. The CDR3: CASSLTVLDYNEQFF. The DNA of the CDR3 is TGTGCCAGCAGCCTGACAGTTCTGGACTACAATGAGCAGTTCTTC.

V and J are TRBV4-3 and TRBJ1-2; D not certain. Between the trimmed V and J ends, which lost 6 bases and 7 bases, there was a span of 24 bases. From germline, CDR1 is LGHNA and CDR2 YSLEER. The CDR3 has 16 amino acids. In DNA, the CDR3 is TGCGCCAGCAGTAAAGCGACAACCATCACCACCAGTGGCTACACCTTC. This encodes CASSKATTITTSGYTF.

The V call is TRBV6-1, the J call TRBJ2-2, with D tentatively TRBD1 (5 bases). This CDR3 contains 13 residues. V was shortened by 2 bases and J by 4 bases, with 5 bases between the two germline ends. Germline V lookup: CDR1 MNHNS, CDR2 SASEGT. CDR3 DNA: TGTGCCAGCAGTGAACAGGGCACCGGGGAGCTGTTTTTT. It yields the protein CASSEQGTGELFF.

This chain uses TRBV7-9 with TRBJ1-2; D gene unclear. The germline gives CDR1 SEHNR, CDR2 FQNEAQ (reference sequence). This CDR3 spans 13 amino acids. The ends were cut back, 6 bases at V and 3 bases at J, with 11 bases in the middle. CDR3: CASRTRADYGYTF. The DNA of the CDR3 is TGTGCCAGCAGAACCCGGGCGGACTATGGCTACACCTTC. Full variable domain (rest looked up from reference TRBV7-9 and TRBJ1-2): DTGVSQNPRHKITKRGQNVTFRCDPISEHNRLYWYRQTLGQGPEFLTYFQNEAQLEKSRLLSDRFSAERPKGSFSTLEIQRTEQGDSAMYLCASRTRADYGYTFGSGTRLTVV.

The chain combines TRBV19 with TRBJ1-1, with D uncertain. CDR3 length: 12 amino acids. Trimming cost V 7 bases and J 7 bases, with 13 bases left between them. The germline CDR1 and CDR2 sequences are LNHDA and SQIVND (reference sequence). CDR3 amino acids: CASIDTKLEAFF. The CDR3 DNA reads TGTGCCAGTATCGACACAAAGCTTGAAGCTTTCTTT.

V gene TRBV6-6 combines with J gene TRBJ1-1; maybe TRBD1 (5 bases). Germline CDR1 is MNHNY and CDR2 is SVGAGI (reference sequence). Between the trimmed V and J ends, which lost 2 bases and 2 bases, there was a span of 6 bases. This CDR3 spans 13 amino acids. The CDR3 DNA reads TGTGCCAGCAGTTACCAGGGAAACACTGAAGCTTTCTTT. Translating it yields CASSYQGNTEAFF.

The chain has TRBV5-8 and TRBJ2-2; D unclear. CDR1 and CDR2 (germline): SGHTS, YDEGEE. This CDR3 comprises 15 residues. V was shortened by 2 bases and J by 3 bases, with 11 bases between the two germline ends. The CDR3 spells CASSLGERYTGELFF. The CDR3 region has the DNA TGTGCCAGCAGCTTAGGAGAGAGGTACACCGGGGAGCTGTTTTTT.

This clone was counted once. V and J are TRBV5-6 and TRBJ1-6; D call uncertain. CDR1 is SGHDT, CDR2 YYEEEE, per germline. The ends were cut back, 4 bases at V and 10 bases at J, with 21 bases in the middle. This CDR3 comprises 16 residues. For the CDR3, the DNA is TGTGCCAGCAGCCTGGGCCCGCCAGAATTAGACTCACCCCTCCACTTT. This gives the protein CASSLGPPELDSPLHF.

The chain is built from TRBV29-1 and TRBJ1-1; D remains ambiguous. From germline, CDR1 is SQVTM and CDR2 ANQGSEA. Trimming removed 6 bases at V and 3 bases at J, with 14 bases between. The CDR3 is made up of 13 amino acids. In nucleotides, the CDR3 is TGCAGCGTACCCGTCGCCTTGGACACTGAAGCTTTCTTT. This codes for CSVPVALDTEAFF.

J is TRBJ2-7 and V is TRBV12-3 or TRBV12-4, with D uncertain. The CDR3 totals 12 residues. The ends were cut back, 8 bases at V and 2 bases at J, with 10 bases in the middle. In nucleotides, the CDR3 is TGTGCCAGCGGCCGGCAGCCCTACGAGCAGTACTTC. Amino acid sequence: CASGRQPYEQYF.

The V call is TRBV10-3, the J call TRBJ1-1; D unresolved. V dropped 9 bases and J dropped 1 base, with 12 bases sitting between them. Germline lookup yields CDR1 ENHRY and CDR2 SYGVKD. The CDR3 has 13 residues. In DNA form, the CDR3 reads TGTGCCATTGCGTTGGGCTCGAACACTGAAGCTTTCTTT. Protein sequence: CAIALGSNTEAFF.

This chain uses TRBV3-1 (or the pseudogene TRBV3-2) with TRBJ1-2, with a tentative D call TRBD1 (5 bases). The germline V gene encodes CDR1 LGHDT and CDR2 YNNKEL (reference sequence). CDR3 length equals 15 residues. V lost 4 bases and J 2 bases, leaving 14 bases between the germline ends. The CDR3 region is CASSRIPDTNYGYTF. In DNA form, the CDR3 reads TGTGCCAGCAGCCGTATACCGGACACAAACTATGGCTACACCTTC.

The chain joins TRBV11-3 to TRBJ2-3, with D unresolved. The V gene's germline CDR1 is SGHNT and CDR2 YENEEA. V was trimmed by 5 bases and J by 6 bases, leaving 12 bases between them. The CDR3 sequence is 13 residues long. Here the CDR3 reads CASSPALSDTQYF. Written as DNA, the CDR3 is TGTGCCAGCAGCCCTGCATTATCGGATACGCAGTATTTT.

This clone was counted once. The chain uses TRBV5-1 and TRBJ2-1; 7 bases line up with TRBD2. From germline, CDR1 is SGHRS and CDR2 YFSETQ. Unmatched junction bases numbered 9, after V lost 5 bases and J lost 7 bases. The CDR3 sequence is 14 residues long. CDR3 nucleotides: TGCGCCAGCAGTGCCACGGGGGGAGTGAATGAGCAGTTCTTC. Protein sequence: CASSATGGVNEQFF.

The chain has TRBV12-3 or TRBV12-4 and TRBJ1-2, with D unresolved. The CDR3 length is 12 residues. V was clipped by 1 base and J by 10 bases, with 10 bases between them. The CDR3 spells CASSLDTWDYTF. For the CDR3, the DNA is TGTGCCAGCAGTTTAGATACATGGGACTACACCTTC.

This clone has a single count. V usage is TRBV30 and J usage is TRBJ2-2, with D possibly TRBD2 on 6 matching bases. CDR3 length: 13 amino acids. The V end lost 4 bases, the J end lost 6 bases, and 12 bases lay between the germline ends. CDR1 is GTSNPN, CDR2 SVGIG, per germline (reference sequence). CDR3 region: CAWKWERAGELFF. The CDR3 DNA reads as TGTGCCTGGAAGTGGGAGCGGGCCGGGGAGCTGTTTTTT.

The rearrangement joins TRBV4-3 to TRBJ2-3; D gene unclear. In germline, CDR1 is LGHNA, CDR2 YSLEER. The CDR3 runs to 16 residues. V lost 1 base to trimming and J lost 3 bases, with 14 bases between them. CDR3 loop: CASSQGRRSRTDTQYF. In DNA, the CDR3 is TGCGCCAGCAGCCAAGGTCGGCGGAGTCGGACAGATACGCAGTATTTT.

Only one count was recorded for this clone. The V and J genes are TRBV7-3 and TRBJ2-1; 8 bases are shared with TRBD2. V gave up 5 bases and J gave up 10 bases; unmatched junction bases: 16. The CDR3 loop spans 16 amino acids. CDR1 and CDR2 (germline): SGHTA, FQGTGA. The CDR3: CASSPPQGGRIREQFF. In DNA form, the CDR3 reads TGTGCCAGCAGCCCCCCTCAGGGCGGGAGGATTCGGGAGCAGTTCTTC.

This clone occurred once. This chain connects TRBV19 to TRBJ1-6; D ambiguous. Trimming removed 7 bases at V and 2 bases at J, with 6 bases between. The CDR3 length is 13 residues. The germline V gene encodes CDR1 LNHDA and CDR2 SQIVND (reference sequence). CDR3 residues: CASTRTYNSPLHF. The CDR3 DNA is TGTGCCAGTACCAGGACCTATAATTCACCCCTCCACTTT. The full variable domain, in which reference TRBV19 and TRBJ1-6 provide the parts outside the CDR3, is DGGITQSPKYLFRKEGQNVTLSCEQNLNHDAMYWYRQDPGQGLRLIYYSQIVNDFQKGDIAEGYSVSREKKESFPLTVTSAQKNPTAFYLCASTRTYNSPLHFGNGTRLTVT.

The chain is built from TRBV9 and TRBJ2-1; 12 bases fit TRBD2. Germline V gene data show CDR1 as SGDLS and CDR2 as YYNGEE. J was trimmed by 7 bases and V by 0 bases; bases with no gene match: 5. The CDR3 extends over 16 amino acids. CDR3 sequence reads: CASSVELAGGFNEQFF. The CDR3 DNA reads as TGTGCCAGCAGCGTAGAACTAGCGGGAGGCTTTAATGAGCAGTTCTTC.

There are a few counts of this clone. V is TRBV2 and J is TRBJ2-7; D gene unclear. CDR1 is SNHLY, CDR2 FYNNEI, per germline. V was clipped by 7 bases and J by 3 bases, with 7 bases between them. CDR3 size: 11 residues. CDR3 bases: TGTGCCAGCATTGTCAGCTACGAGCAGTACTTC. Amino acids: CASIVSYEQYF.

The rearrangement joins TRBV5-1 to TRBJ2-7, with 7 bases lining up with TRBD2. The V gene's germline CDR1 is SGHRS and CDR2 YFSETQ. The ends lost 7 bases at V and 4 bases at J; junction bases unmatched: 8. There are 13 residues in the CDR3. The CDR3 reads CASGVAGKYEQYF. CDR3 sequence (DNA): TGCGCCAGCGGGGTAGCGGGTAAATACGAGCAGTACTTC.

The V and J genes are TRBV3-1 (or the pseudogene TRBV3-2) and TRBJ1-4; D unresolved. The CDR3 covers 14 residues. Germline assignment: CDR1 LGHDT and CDR2 YNNKEL (reference sequence). V was pared by 3 bases and J by 10 bases, with 15 bases between. CDR3 coding DNA: TGTGCCAGCAGCCACGGCCCTACAGATGGAAAACTGTTTTTT. Its protein product is CASSHGPTDGKLFF.